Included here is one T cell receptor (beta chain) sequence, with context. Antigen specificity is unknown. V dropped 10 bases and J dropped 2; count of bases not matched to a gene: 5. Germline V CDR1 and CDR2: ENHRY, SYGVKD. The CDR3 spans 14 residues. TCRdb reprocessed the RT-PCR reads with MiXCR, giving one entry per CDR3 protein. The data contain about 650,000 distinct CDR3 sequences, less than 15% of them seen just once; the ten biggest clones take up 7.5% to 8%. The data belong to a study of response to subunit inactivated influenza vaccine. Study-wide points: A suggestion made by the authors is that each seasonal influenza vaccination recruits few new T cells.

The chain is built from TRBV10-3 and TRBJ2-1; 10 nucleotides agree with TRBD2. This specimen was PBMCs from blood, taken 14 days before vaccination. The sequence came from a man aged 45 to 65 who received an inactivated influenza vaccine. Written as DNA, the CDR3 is TGTGCCACCCTTCTAGCGGGAGCCTACAATGAGCAGTTCTTC. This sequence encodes CATLLAGAYNEQFF.